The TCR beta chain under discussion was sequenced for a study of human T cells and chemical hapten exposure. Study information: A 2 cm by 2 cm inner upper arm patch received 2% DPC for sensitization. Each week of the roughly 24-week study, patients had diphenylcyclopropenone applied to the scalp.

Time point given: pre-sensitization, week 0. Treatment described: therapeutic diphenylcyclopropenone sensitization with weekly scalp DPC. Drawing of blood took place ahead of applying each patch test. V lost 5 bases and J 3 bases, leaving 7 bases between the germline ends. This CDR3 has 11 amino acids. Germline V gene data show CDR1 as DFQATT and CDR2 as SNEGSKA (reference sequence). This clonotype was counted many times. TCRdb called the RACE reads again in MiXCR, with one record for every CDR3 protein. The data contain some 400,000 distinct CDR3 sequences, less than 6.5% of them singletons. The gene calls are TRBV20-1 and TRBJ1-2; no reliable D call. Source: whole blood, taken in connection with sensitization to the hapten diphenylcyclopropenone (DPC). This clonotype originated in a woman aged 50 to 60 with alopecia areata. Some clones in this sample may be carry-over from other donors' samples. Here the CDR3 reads CSAPNDYGYTF. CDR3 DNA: TGCAGTGCTCCTAACGACTATGGCTACACCTTC.